This TCR beta chain was captured by sequencing in a study of cytomegalovirus exposure and HLA in healthy donors. Study-wide context: Among approximately 390 genotyped donors, around 77% fell in the Caucasian-associated ancestry cluster.

PCR amplification relied on 60 Vbeta primers (plus 13 Jbeta primers). Repertoires were generated with immunoSEQ multiplex PCR, while TCRdb's copy carries only in-frame clones and drops some. The repertoire table contains 180,000 or so clones. As to this clone: The antigen is not known.

Study results and caveats: Across all donors, roughly uniform sequencing depth was an assumption of the presence/absence analyses. It was reported that the classifier diagnosed cytomegalovirus status with high specificity and sensitivity in both the original and validation cohorts. An analysis done earlier found most TCR beta V segments productive about 87% or about 30% of the time.

This receptor was identified in a woman aged 18-35 years in good health and CMV-seropositive. Input material: PBMCs.

CDR3 amino acids: CASSVGPDYEQYF. The CDR3 DNA follows: TGTGCCAGCAGCGTAGGACCGGACTACGAGCAGTACTTC. This chain uses TRBV9 with TRBJ2-5; D gene unclear. The closer fit of TRBJ2-7 to the DNA end suggests the J call may be wrong. Germline-derived CDR1 and CDR2 are SGDLS and YYNGEE. This CDR3 is 13 amino acids long.